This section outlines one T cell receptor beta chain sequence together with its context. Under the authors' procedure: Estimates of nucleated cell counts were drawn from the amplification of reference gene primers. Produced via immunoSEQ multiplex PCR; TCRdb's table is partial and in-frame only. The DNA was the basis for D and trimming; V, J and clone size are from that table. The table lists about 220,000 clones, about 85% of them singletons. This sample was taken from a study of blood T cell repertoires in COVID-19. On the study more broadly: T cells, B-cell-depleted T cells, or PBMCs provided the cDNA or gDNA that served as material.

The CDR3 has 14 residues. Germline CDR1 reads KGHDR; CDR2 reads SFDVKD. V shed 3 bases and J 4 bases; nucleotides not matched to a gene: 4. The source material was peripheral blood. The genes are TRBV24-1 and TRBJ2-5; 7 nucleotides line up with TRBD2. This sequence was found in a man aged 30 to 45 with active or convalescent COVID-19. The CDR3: CATSDGGVGETQYF. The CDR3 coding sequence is TGTGCCACCAGTGATGGGGGGGTAGGAGAGACCCAGTACTTC.